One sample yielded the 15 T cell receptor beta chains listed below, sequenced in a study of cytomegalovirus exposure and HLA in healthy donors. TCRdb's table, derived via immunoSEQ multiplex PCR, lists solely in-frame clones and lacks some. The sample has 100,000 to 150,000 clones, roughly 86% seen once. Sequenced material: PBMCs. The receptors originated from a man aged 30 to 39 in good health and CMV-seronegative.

The CDR3 reads CASSLDISATEGYTF. The CDR3 region has the DNA TGTGCCAGCAGCTTGGATATTTCTGCAACAGAAGGCTACACCTTC. The rearrangement uses TRBV5-6 and TRBJ1-2, with D uncertain. The CDR3 has 15 amino acids. Per germline, CDR1 SGHDT and CDR2 YYEEEE. V gave up 0 bases and J gave up 8 bases, with 17 bases separating them. The whole variable domain, remainder taken from reference TRBV5-6 and TRBJ1-2, is DAGVTQSPTHLIKTRGQQVTLRCSPKSGHDTVSWYQQALGQGPQFIFQYYEEEERQRGNFPDRFSGHQFPNYSSELNVNALLLGDSALYLCASSLDISATEGYTFGSGTRLTVV.

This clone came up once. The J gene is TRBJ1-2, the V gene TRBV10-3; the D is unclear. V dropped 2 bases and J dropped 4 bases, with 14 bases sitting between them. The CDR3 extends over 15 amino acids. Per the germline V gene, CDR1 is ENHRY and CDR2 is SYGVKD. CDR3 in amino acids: CAISERGDSGYGYTF. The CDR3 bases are TGTGCCATCAGTGAGAGAGGTGACTCGGGCTATGGCTACACCTTC.

Here the CDR3 reads CASSPVSADNSPLHF. The CDR3 DNA reads as TGTGCCAGCTCACCGGTGTCAGCGGATAATTCACCCCTCCACTTT. The genes are TRBV18 and TRBJ1-6, with unresolved D. The CDR3 is 15 residues long. Germline-derived CDR1 and CDR2 are KGHSH and LQKENI. Between the trimmed V and J ends, which lost 3 bases and 5 bases, there was a span of 11 bases.

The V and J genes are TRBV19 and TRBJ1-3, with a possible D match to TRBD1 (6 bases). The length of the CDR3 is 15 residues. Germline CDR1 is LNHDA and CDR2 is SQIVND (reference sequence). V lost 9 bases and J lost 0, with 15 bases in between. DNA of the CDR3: TGTGCCAGCACCCGACAGGCCCTCTCTGGAAACACCATATATTTT. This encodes CASTRQALSGNTIYF.

For the CDR3, the DNA is TGTGCCAGCTCATCCGCCGGGGAGGGGGGTAAAAAGCATTTT. It encodes CASSSAGEGGKKHF. The rearrangement uses TRBV18 and TRBJ1-5; D may be TRBD1 (6 bases). Trimming shortened V by 5 bases and J by 14 bases, and 22 bases separated the two germline ends. This CDR3 comprises 14 residues. The germline gives CDR1 KGHSH, CDR2 LQKENI.

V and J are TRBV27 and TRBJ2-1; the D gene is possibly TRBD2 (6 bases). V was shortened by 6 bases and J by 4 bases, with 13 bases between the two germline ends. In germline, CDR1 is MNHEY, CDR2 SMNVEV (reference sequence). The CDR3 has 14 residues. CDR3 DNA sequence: TGTGCCAGCAGCTTAGGAGGGATTTACAATGAGCAGTTCTTC. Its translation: CASSLGGIYNEQFF.

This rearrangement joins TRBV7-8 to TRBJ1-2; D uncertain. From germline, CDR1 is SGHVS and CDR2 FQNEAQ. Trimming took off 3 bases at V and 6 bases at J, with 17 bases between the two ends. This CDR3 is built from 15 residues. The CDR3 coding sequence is TGTGCCAGCAGCTTGGCCATGAGGGCACTGGATGGCTACACCTTC. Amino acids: CASSLAMRALDGYTF.

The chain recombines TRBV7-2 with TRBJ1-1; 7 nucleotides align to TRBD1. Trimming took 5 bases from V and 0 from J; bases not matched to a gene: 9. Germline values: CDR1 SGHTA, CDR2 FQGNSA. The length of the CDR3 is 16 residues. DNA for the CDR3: TGTGCCAGCAGCCCACAACAGGGGTTAATGAACACTGAAGCTTTCTTT. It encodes CASSPQQGLMNTEAFF.

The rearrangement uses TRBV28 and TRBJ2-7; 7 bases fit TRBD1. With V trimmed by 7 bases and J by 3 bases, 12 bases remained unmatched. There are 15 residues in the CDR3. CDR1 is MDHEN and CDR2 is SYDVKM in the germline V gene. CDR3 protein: CASTRDRDPFYEQYF. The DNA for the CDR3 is TGTGCCAGCACCAGAGACAGGGACCCCTTCTACGAGCAGTACTTC. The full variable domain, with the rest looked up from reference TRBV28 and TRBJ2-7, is DVKVTQSSRYLVKRTGEKVFLECVQDMDHENMFWYRQDPGLGLRLIYFSYDVKMKEKGDIPEGYSVSREKKERFSLILESASTNQTSMYLCASTRDRDPFYEQYFGPGTRLTVT.

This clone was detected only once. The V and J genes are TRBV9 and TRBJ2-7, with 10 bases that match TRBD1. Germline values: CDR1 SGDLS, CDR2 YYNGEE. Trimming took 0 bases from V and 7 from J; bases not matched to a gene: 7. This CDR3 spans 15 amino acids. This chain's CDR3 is CASSVDGTGVQEQYF. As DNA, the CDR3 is TGTGCCAGCAGCGTAGATGGGACAGGGGTACAAGAGCAGTACTTC.

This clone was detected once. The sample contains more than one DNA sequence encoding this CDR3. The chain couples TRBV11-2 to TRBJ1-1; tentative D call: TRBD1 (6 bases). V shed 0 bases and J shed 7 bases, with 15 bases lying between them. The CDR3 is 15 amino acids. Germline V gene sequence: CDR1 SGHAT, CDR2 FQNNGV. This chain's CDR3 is CASSLDGSPGDEAFF. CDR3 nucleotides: TGTGCCAGCAGCTTAGATGGATCTCCAGGGGATGAAGCTTTCTTT.

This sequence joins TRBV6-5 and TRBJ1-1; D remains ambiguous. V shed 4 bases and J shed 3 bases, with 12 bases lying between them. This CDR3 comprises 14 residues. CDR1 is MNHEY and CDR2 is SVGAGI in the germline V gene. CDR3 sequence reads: CASSSRTDYTEAFF. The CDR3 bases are TGTGCCAGCAGTTCGAGGACGGACTACACTGAAGCTTTCTTT.

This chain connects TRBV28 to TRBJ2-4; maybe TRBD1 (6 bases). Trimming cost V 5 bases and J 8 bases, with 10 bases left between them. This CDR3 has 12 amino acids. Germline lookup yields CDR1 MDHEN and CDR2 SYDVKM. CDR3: CASSDRRYIQYF. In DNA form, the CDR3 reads TGTGCCAGCAGTGACAGGCGGTACATTCAGTACTTC.

CDR3 nucleotide sequence: TGTGCCAGCAGCTTAGGGGAGGGGGGAATGCCCCAGCATTTT. It is translated as CASSLGEGGMPQHF. The chain combines TRBV7-2 with TRBJ1-5; D might be TRBD1 (6 bases). CDR3 length equals 14 residues. Germline assignment: CDR1 SGHTA and CDR2 FQGNSA. V was clipped by 1 base and J by 9 bases, with 13 bases between them.

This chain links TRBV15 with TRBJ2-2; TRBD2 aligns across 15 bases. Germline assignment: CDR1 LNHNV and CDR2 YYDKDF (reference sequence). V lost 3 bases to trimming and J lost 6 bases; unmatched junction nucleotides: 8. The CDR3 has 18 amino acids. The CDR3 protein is CATSSHLGTSGGSGELFF. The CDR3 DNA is TGTGCCACCAGCAGCCACTTAGGGACTAGCGGGGGGTCCGGGGAGCTGTTTTTT. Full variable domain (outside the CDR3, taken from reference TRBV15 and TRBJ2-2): DAMVIQNPRYQVTQFGKPVTLSCSQTLNHNVMYWYQQKSSQAPKLLFHYYDKDFNNEADTPDNFQSRRPNTSFCFLDIRSPGLGDTAMYLCATSSHLGTSGGSGELFFGEGSRLTVL.